The 11 T cell receptor beta chains in this list originate from one sample, sequenced in a study of OX40 agonist ivuxolimab in advanced cancers. The assay was immunoSEQ multiplex PCR, and TCRdb's table has in-frame clones only and misses some. The table records about 68,000 clones, roughly 84% of them present only once. Material: CD4+ or CD8+ T cells sorted from blood, obtained in a trial of the OX40 agonist ivuxolimab. The receptors here all came from an adult with an advanced solid tumor such as melanoma, head and neck, liver or kidney cancer.

This clone appeared a single time. The chain recombines TRBV30 with TRBJ2-7; D remains unclear. Germline CDR1 and CDR2: GTSNPN and SVGIG (reference sequence). V dropped 0 bases and J dropped 2 bases, with 11 bases sitting between them. The CDR3 loop spans 14 amino acids. CDR3 in amino acids: CAWSVRPVTYEQYF. The CDR3 DNA follows: TGTGCCTGGAGTGTACGCCCAGTCACCTACGAGCAGTACTTC.

The chain combines TRBV7-2 with TRBJ2-7; D is unresolved. V was clipped by 0 bases and J by 1 base, with 10 bases between them. Germline values: CDR1 SGHTA, CDR2 FQGNSA. This CDR3 has 15 residues. The DNA for the CDR3 is TGTGCCAGCAGCTTAGCGGGTTTGGGATCCTACGAGCAGTACTTC. Protein sequence: CASSLAGLGSYEQYF.

The V call is TRBV5-6, the J call TRBJ1-6; D gene uncertain. The CDR3 runs to 15 residues. With 2 bases removed from V and 2 bases from J, the gap between germline ends came to 8 bases. CDR1 and CDR2 (germline): SGHDT, YYEEEE. Here the CDR3 reads CASSFGSPYNSPLHF. The CDR3, as DNA: TGTGCCAGCAGCTTCGGATCCCCCTATAATTCACCCCTCCACTTT.

The V and J genes are TRBV5-3 and TRBJ2-7, with 13 bases matching TRBD2. TRBV5-3 is reported as an ORF; its role is uncertain. This CDR3 comprises 19 residues. V shed 2 bases and J 5 bases; nucleotides not matched to a gene: 16. The CDR3 protein is CARSLSPPGLAGRQDEQYF. In DNA, the CDR3 is TGTGCCAGAAGCTTAAGTCCCCCGGGACTAGCGGGGAGGCAAGACGAGCAGTACTTC.

The chain joins TRBV6-5 to TRBJ1-1; D is undetermined. Trimming cost V 5 bases and J 0 bases, with 13 bases left between them. This CDR3 has 15 residues. Germline values: CDR1 MNHEY, CDR2 SVGAGI. The CDR3 sequence is CASSLSGPMNTEAFF. The CDR3 nucleotides read TGTGCCAGCAGTCTATCGGGTCCCATGAACACTGAAGCTTTCTTT.

This clone was detected a few times. The chain combines TRBV7-2 with TRBJ2-3; tentative D call: TRBD2 (6 bases). CDR3 length: 16 residues. CDR1 SGHTA and CDR2 FQGNSA come from the germline V gene. The ends were cut back, 2 bases at V and 5 bases at J, with 17 bases in the middle. The CDR3 is CASSLISGLGKDTQYF. CDR3 in DNA: TGTGCCAGCAGCTTAATCAGCGGGTTGGGGAAAGATACGCAGTATTTT.

The V gene is TRBV9, the J gene TRBJ2-1; 10 bases line up with TRBD1. The germline V gene encodes CDR1 SGDLS and CDR2 YYNGEE. With V trimmed by 3 bases and J by 3 bases, 15 bases remained unmatched. This CDR3 region has 19 residues. The CDR3 DNA sequence: TGTGCCAGCAGCGGGGAATCACGGGCGAGGGACAGGGGCTACAATGAGCAGTTCTTC. Protein: CASSGESRARDRGYNEQFF.

V is TRBV4-3 and J is TRBJ2-7; the D is unclear. Germline V gene sequence: CDR1 LGHNA, CDR2 YSLEER. The CDR3 sequence is 13 residues long. Trimming pared 0 bases from V and 1 base from J, leaving 4 bases between. The CDR3 coding sequence is TGCGCCAGCAGCCAAGATTTGTCCTACGAGCAGTACTTC. Its translation: CASSQDLSYEQYF.

The chain has TRBV19 and TRBJ1-2; D unclear. The CDR3 is made up of 16 amino acids. V lost 6 bases, J lost 6 bases, and 23 bases lay in between. Germline loops: CDR1 LNHDA, CDR2 SQIVND (reference sequence). The CDR3 is CASRKVRGQYSDGYTF. In nucleotides, the CDR3 is TGTGCCAGTAGGAAGGTGAGAGGGCAGTACAGCGATGGCTACACCTTC. Using reference TRBV19 and TRBJ1-2 for the parts outside the CDR3, the full variable domain is DGGITQSPKYLFRKEGQNVTLSCEQNLNHDAMYWYRQDPGQGLRLIYYSQIVNDFQKGDIAEGYSVSREKKESFPLTVTSAQKNPTAFYLCASRKVRGQYSDGYTFGSGTRLTVV.

This chain joins TRBV28 and TRBJ2-5; unclear D gene. CDR1 is MDHEN and CDR2 is SYDVKM in the germline V gene. V was pared by 5 bases and J by 1 base, with 11 bases between. This CDR3 spans 14 amino acids. CDR3 DNA sequence: TGTGCCAGCAGTCCCGACCCCGCCCAAGAGACCCAGTACTTC. Translated, it gives CASSPDPAQETQYF. Full variable domain (remainder filled in from reference TRBV28 and TRBJ2-5): DVKVTQSSRYLVKRTGEKVFLECVQDMDHENMFWYRQDPGLGLRLIYFSYDVKMKEKGDIPEGYSVSREKKERFSLILESASTNQTSMYLCASSPDPAQETQYFGPGTRLLVL.

The genes are TRBV28 and TRBJ2-1; possible D gene TRBD1, 6 bases. Germline V gene data show CDR1 as MDHEN and CDR2 as SYDVKM. The CDR3 has 16 amino acids. The ends were cut back, 5 bases at V and 0 bases at J, with 14 bases in the middle. CDR3 in amino acids: CASSLLRGSSYNEQFF. In DNA, the CDR3 is TGTGCCAGCAGTCTACTAAGGGGGAGCTCCTACAATGAGCAGTTCTTC.